These T cell receptor beta chains were read from a single sample in a study of T cell repertoires in cytomegalovirus infection. TCRdb independently ran MiXCR on the reads; one entry per CDR3 protein. The data show some 220,000 distinct CDR3 sequences, approximately 13% seen once. Sequencing was carried out using PBMCs. The receptors originated from a human donor in good health (CMV status not recorded). Some clones in this sample may be carry-over from other donors' samples. The CDR3 runs from the conserved cysteine through the conserved F or W. The D gene is left open where the match is weak. Size is omitted from some rows. Given values are once, few, many or a class for expanded clones.

V	size	J	D	DNA	CDR3
TRBV7-9	-	TRBJ2-7	TRBD1	TGTGCCAGCAGCGATTTGGGACAGAGAAGCTACGAGCAGTACTTC	CASSDLGQRSYEQYF
TRBV7-2	many	TRBJ2-2	-	TGTGCCAGCAGCCAGCCTCGTCCCCCCGGGGAGCTGTTTTTT	CASSQPRPPGELFF
TRBV27	many	TRBJ2-7	TRBD2	TGTGCCAGCCGCCAGGGAGGGTACGAGCAGTACTTC	CASRQGGYEQYF
TRBV6-2/TRBV6-3	-	TRBJ2-5	-	TGTGCCAGCAGTATGGCCGGGACACGGCAAGAGACCCAGTACTTC	CASSMAGTRQETQYF
TRBV5-5	few	TRBJ1-5	-	TGTGCCAGCAGCTCCCAAGCCTACAATCAGCCCCAGCATTTT	CASSSQAYNQPQHF
TRBV19	many	TRBJ2-5	-	TGTGCCAGTAGTGGGCGGCGGGGAGAAGAGACCCAGTACTTC	CASSGRRGEETQYF
TRBV4-3	-	TRBJ2-3	-	TGCGCCAGCAGCCAAGATCCAGCAGGGGAAGGAGATACGCAGTATTTT	CASSQDPAGEGDTQYF
TRBV28	many	TRBJ1-5	TRBD1	TGTGCCAGCAGGAGGACAGGGTATCAGCCCCAGCATTTT	CASRRTGYQPQHF
TRBV6-2/TRBV6-3	many	TRBJ2-7	TRBD2	TGTGCCAGCAGTTTACTAGCGGGTAGCTCCTACGAGCAGTACTTC	CASSLLAGSSYEQYF
TRBV7-2	many	TRBJ1-2	-	TGTGCCAGCAGACCTTCGGGGGCTTCGAGGGGCTACACCTTC	CASRPSGASRGYTF
TRBV20-1	few	TRBJ1-3	-	TGCAGTGCCGGGGAGGGGGGAACTGGAAACACCATATATTTT	CSAGEGGTGNTIYF
TRBV6-2/TRBV6-3	many	TRBJ2-7	-	TGTGCCAGCAGTTACTCGATCCAGGGGGCTAGCGGAGCCTACGAGCAGTACTTC	CASSYSIQGASGAYEQYF
TRBV7-2	many	TRBJ2-7	-	TGTGCCAGCAGCTTCGAGGGCACCTCCTACGAGCAGTACTTC	CASSFEGTSYEQYF
TRBV7-2	many	TRBJ2-2	TRBD2	TGTGCCAGCAGCCCCGGGGGAGGGCGGAACACCGGGGAGCTGTTTTTT	CASSPGGGRNTGELFF
TRBV10-3	-	TRBJ2-5	TRBD1	TGTGCCATCAATGCCGGGACAGGGGTCCAAGAGACCCAGTACTTC	CAINAGTGVQETQYF
TRBV7-9	many	TRBJ1-1	-	TGTGCCAGCAGCTTGAGGGGAGGGGACACTGAAGCTTTCTTT	CASSLRGGDTEAFF
TRBV14	many	TRBJ2-7	TRBD2	TGTGCCAGCAGCTCGGGACTAGCGGGAGGTCCCGTAAGTGGTGAGCAGTACTTC	CASSSGLAGGPVSGEQYF
TRBV7-2	many	TRBJ1-1	-	TGTGCCAGCAGCCCGCGATGGGTAGGGGGCACTGAAGCTTTCTTT	CASSPRWVGGTEAFF
TRBV28	many	TRBJ2-7	TRBD2	TGTGCCAGCAGTTCGGGACTAGCGGGAGGTACCGAGCAGTACTTC	CASSSGLAGGTEQYF
TRBV29-1	few	TRBJ1-3	-	TGCAGCGTTGGCTCCACCCGAAACACCATATATTTT	CSVGSTRNTIYF
TRBV2	many	TRBJ2-7	-	TGTGCCAGCATGAGAAACAGGGTTGAGGACTACGAGCAGTACTTC	CASMRNRVEDYEQYF
TRBV7-2	many	TRBJ1-6	-	TGTGCCAGCAGCTACAATAATTCACCCCTCCACTTC	CASSYNNSPLHF
TRBV6-5	-	TRBJ1-1	-	TGTGCCAACAGTTCGCCGGGGGACCCGAACACTGAAGCTTTCTTT	CANSSPGDPNTEAFF
TRBV2	many	TRBJ1-1	-	TGTGCCAGCAAGATCAGGGGTGCGAACACTGAAGCTTTCTTT	CASKIRGANTEAFF
TRBV7-8	many	TRBJ2-3	TRBD1	TGTGCCAGCAGCGAAGACAGGGCCGGTACGCAGTATTTT	CASSEDRAGTQYF
TRBV10-3	many	TRBJ2-1	TRBD2	TGTGCCATCAGTGAGACACCTAGCGGGGGGGCGCCAGCGTCCCCCTCGGGTGAGCAGTTCTTC	CAISETPSGGAPASPSGEQFF
TRBV25-1	many	TRBJ2-1	TRBD2	TGTGCCAGCAGCCGAGCGGGAGGGCCGAATGAGCAGTTCTTC	CASSRAGGPNEQFF
TRBV20-1	few	TRBJ2-5	TRBD1	TGCAGTGCATCATGGGCAGGGGGTCAAGAGACCCAGTACTTC	CSASWAGGQETQYF
TRBV7-2	few	TRBJ2-3	TRBD2	TGTGCCAGCAGCTTAAACGGGGGGGCCTCAGATACGCAGTATTTT	CASSLNGGASDTQYF
TRBV6-6	few	TRBJ2-7	-	TGTGCCAGCAGCCCCACTTTAGGGGGGGCGCAGGTCGACGAGCAGTACTTC	CASSPTLGGAQVDEQYF
TRBV18	-	TRBJ2-5	-	TGTGCCAGCTATCGAGGGACTGAAGAGACCCAGTACTTC	CASYRGTEETQYF
TRBV29-1	few	TRBJ2-7	-	TGCAGCGTTGTTGTCTCCTACGAGCAGTACTTC	CSVVVSYEQYF
TRBV6-2/TRBV6-3	many	TRBJ2-7	TRBD2	TGTGCCAGCAGAAGACTAGCGGCACCCTACGAGCAGTACTTC	CASRRLAAPYEQYF
TRBV7-2	many	TRBJ2-3	TRBD2	TGTGCCAGCAGGCAGGAAGCGGGAGGTGGTACAGATACGCAGTATTTT	CASRQEAGGGTDTQYF
TRBV7-9	-	TRBJ1-1	TRBD1	TGTGCCAGCAGTCGGACAGGCCTAATCCCCGAAGCTTTCTTT	CASSRTGLIPEAFF
TRBV6-5	many	TRBJ2-5	TRBD2	TGTGCCAGCAGTTACGGGCTAGCGGGAGCCCCAAGTAAAGAGACCCAGTACTTC	CASSYGLAGAPSKETQYF
TRBV2	many	TRBJ1-5	-	TGTGCCAGCAGCGAGCAGGGCAATCAGCCCCAGCATTTT	CASSEQGNQPQHF
TRBV29-1	-	TRBJ2-7	-	TGCAGCGTGAGGGGCAGCCGGAATACCTACGAGCAGTACTTC	CSVRGSRNTYEQYF
TRBV11-3	many	TRBJ2-3	-	TGTGCCAGCAGCTTAGATGGCGTAGGACGGGGTAAAAATACGCAGTATTTT	CASSLDGVGRGKNTQYF
TRBV28	-	TRBJ1-6	TRBD1	TGTGCCAGTCAAGCGTCCGGGACAGCAGATTCACCCCTCCACTTT	CASQASGTADSPLHF
TRBV29-1	few	TRBJ2-3	-	TGCAGCGTTGGGGCCCGGACGGCCATAAATACGCAGTATTTT	CSVGARTAINTQYF
TRBV2	-	TRBJ2-5	-	TGTGCCAGCAGTGGGGCAAGGCGTCAGCTGGGGGAGACCCAGTACTTC	CASSGARRQLGETQYF
TRBV19	many	TRBJ1-5	TRBD1	TGTGCCAGTAGCCCCGGGACAGGGGGACCTAACAATCAGCCCCAGCATTTT	CASSPGTGGPNNQPQHF
TRBV7-2	many	TRBJ2-5	TRBD1	TGTGCCAGCAGCTTAGCTGGGACAGATGAGACCCAGTACTTC	CASSLAGTDETQYF
TRBV28	-	TRBJ1-1	-	TGTGCCAGCAGCCGAGGGGGGATGGAGAACACTGAAGCTTTCTTT	CASSRGGMENTEAFF
TRBV7-9	many	TRBJ1-5	-	TGTGCCAGCAGCGGTCGGGGGAGTCAGCCCCAGCATTTT	CASSGRGSQPQHF
TRBV11-2	-	TRBJ1-1	-	TGTGCCAGCAGTTTAGACGTACCTACTGAAGCTTTCTTT	CASSLDVPTEAFF
TRBV20-1	-	TRBJ2-1	-	TGCAGTGCCCAACCATCTGGGCCGCTCAATGAGCAGTTCTTC	CSAQPSGPLNEQFF
TRBV19	many	TRBJ2-1	-	TGTGCCAGTAGTACCCGAGCGGGCAGTTACAATGAGCAGTTCTTC	CASSTRAGSYNEQFF
TRBV20-1	many	TRBJ2-5	-	TGCAGTGCTAGCCCACTGGGGAGCGAAGAGACCCAGTACTTC	CSASPLGSEETQYF
TRBV7-2	-	TRBJ2-7	-	TGTGCCAGCAGCTTTCTCGGGTGGGAACAGGAGCAGTACTTC	CASSFLGWEQEQYF